These 32 T cell receptor beta chains originate from one sample sequenced in a study of T cells in localized non-small cell lung cancer. TCRdb keeps only in-frame clones here, not all; method: immunoSEQ multiplex PCR. The sample shows over 25,000 clones, roughly 75% of them seen only once. The input for sequencing was peripheral blood, taken before any cancer treatment. The receptors shown here come from a male donor at least 60 years old with stage II squamous cell lung carcinoma.

The chain joins TRBV4-1 to TRBJ1-4; D uncertain. CDR3 length: 16 amino acids. From germline, CDR1 is MGHRA and CDR2 YSYEKL. V was clipped by 3 bases and J by 5 bases, with 16 bases between them. The CDR3 region is CASSQIGFGQNEKLFF. The CDR3 bases are TGCGCCAGCAGCCAGATTGGGTTTGGGCAGAATGAAAAACTGTTTTTT.

This clone was counted between two and nine times. V gene TRBV7-8 combines with J gene TRBJ1-5; D might be TRBD1 (5 bases). Germline assignment: CDR1 SGHVS and CDR2 FQNEAQ. The CDR3 is 15 residues long. V dropped 4 bases and J dropped 2 bases, with 12 bases sitting between them. The chain's CDR3 is CASSYAGSGNQPQHF. DNA for the CDR3: TGTGCCAGCAGCTACGCAGGGTCGGGCAATCAGCCCCAGCATTTT.

The chain uses TRBV30 and TRBJ1-2; D possibly corresponds to TRBD1 (6 bases). Germline assignment: CDR1 GTSNPN and CDR2 SVGIG (reference sequence). There are 14 residues in the CDR3. V lost 5 bases to trimming and J lost 2 bases, with 15 bases between them. CDR3 protein: CAWSPGEGNYGYTF. The CDR3 nucleotides are TGTGCCTGGTCACCAGGGGAGGGCAACTATGGCTACACCTTC. Complete variable domain (other parts from reference TRBV30 and TRBJ1-2): SQTIHQWPATLVQPVGSPLSLECTVEGTSNPNLYWYRQAAGRGLQLLFYSVGIGQISSEVPQNLSASRPQDRQFILSSKKLLLSDSGFYLCAWSPGEGNYGYTFGSGTRLTVV.

The J gene is TRBJ2-7, the V gene TRBV6-6; D remains ambiguous. CDR1 is MNHNY, CDR2 SVGAGI, per germline (reference sequence). Trimming stripped 5 bases from V and 3 bases from J, with 17 bases between. CDR3 length: 15 amino acids. This CDR3 reads CASSPPAGLGYEQYF. In DNA form, the CDR3 reads TGTGCCAGCAGTCCCCCGGCCGGGTTGGGCTACGAGCAGTACTTC.

This clone was picked up one time. The gene calls are TRBV5-6 and TRBJ1-5; D gene uncertain. Germline V lookup: CDR1 SGHDT, CDR2 YYEEEE. This CDR3 comprises 15 residues. V was pared by 5 bases and J by 1 base, with 13 bases between. CDR3 protein: CASSSGPGSNQPQHF. The CDR3 DNA reads as TGTGCCAGCAGTTCGGGCCCGGGGAGCAATCAGCCCCAGCATTTT.

The chain employs TRBV2 and TRBJ1-2, with D unclear. The CDR3 has 14 amino acids. The V end lost 4 bases, the J end lost 6 bases, and 15 bases lay between the germline ends. Germline loops: CDR1 SNHLY, CDR2 FYNNEI. The CDR3 spells CASSVTAGGDGYTF. DNA for the CDR3: TGTGCCAGCAGTGTAACCGCGGGAGGAGATGGCTACACCTTC.

The CDR3 coding sequence is TGTGCCAGCAGCTTGGGGGCTGTGGGGGTGAACACTGAAGCTTTCTTT. Translating gives CASSLGAVGVNTEAFF. The rearrangement uses TRBV7-2 and TRBJ1-1; maybe TRBD1 (6 bases). The CDR3 is 16 amino acids. Germline lookup yields CDR1 SGHTA and CDR2 FQGNSA. V shed 3 bases and J shed 0 bases, with 14 bases lying between them.

V is TRBV7-2 and J is TRBJ1-4; a possible D gene is TRBD1 (5 bases). Germline V CDR1 and CDR2: SGHTA, FQGNSA. CDR3 length: 15 residues. Trimming removed 5 bases at V and 8 bases at J, with 18 bases between. The DNA of the CDR3 is TGTGCCAGCAGCCCACGCGGGGCTATAGGAGAAAAACTGTTTTTT. Its translation is CASSPRGAIGEKLFF.

This clone was found a few times. This chain uses TRBV28 with TRBJ2-1; 7 nucleotides line up with TRBD2. Germline loops: CDR1 MDHEN, CDR2 SYDVKM. V gave up 6 bases and J gave up 4 bases; unmatched junction bases: 6. CDR3 length equals 14 residues. The CDR3: CASSASGRYNEQFF. DNA for the CDR3: TGTGCCAGCAGCGCTAGCGGAAGATACAATGAGCAGTTCTTC.

The chain links TRBV9 to TRBJ2-1; 7 nucleotides align to TRBD1. CDR3 length: 15 residues. Germline values: CDR1 SGDLS, CDR2 YYNGEE. The V and J ends lost 3 bases and 0 bases, in that order; junction bases with no gene match: 3. This chain's CDR3 is CASSGGQSSYNEQFF. CDR3 coding DNA: TGTGCCAGCAGCGGGGGACAGAGCTCCTACAATGAGCAGTTCTTC.

The V call is TRBV6-5, the J call TRBJ1-1, with 7 bases aligning to TRBD1. The V segment lost 8 bases and the J segment 1 base; nucleotides outside the gene matches: 4. The germline CDR1 and CDR2 sequences are MNHEY and SVGAGI. The CDR3 has 13 amino acids. The CDR3 protein is CASGGDRNTEAFF. Here the CDR3 DNA reads TGTGCCAGCGGGGGGGACAGGAACACTGAAGCTTTCTTT.

This rearrangement joins TRBV4-2 to TRBJ2-5, with TRBD1 matching over 7 bases. J was trimmed by 0 bases and V by 1 base; bases with no gene match: 8. CDR1 is LGHNA and CDR2 is YNFKEQ in the germline V gene. This CDR3 region has 17 residues. CDR3 sequence reads: CASSQGEGQKYQETQYF. DNA for the CDR3: TGTGCCAGCAGCCAAGGCGAGGGACAGAAATACCAAGAGACCCAGTACTTC.

The chain joins TRBV19 to TRBJ1-1; D possibly corresponds to TRBD1 (5 bases). This CDR3 has 14 amino acids. V gave up 4 bases and J gave up 1 base, with 10 bases separating them. Per germline, CDR1 LNHDA and CDR2 SQIVND (reference sequence). CDR3 region: CASSKTTGNTEAFF. Here the CDR3 DNA reads TGTGCCAGTAGTAAAACTACAGGGAACACTGAAGCTTTCTTT.

The chain couples TRBV19 to TRBJ1-5, with 7 bases aligning to TRBD1. Germline assignment: CDR1 LNHDA and CDR2 SQIVND (reference sequence). The CDR3 is made up of 16 amino acids. The junction had 12 bases not matched to a gene; V was cut back by 3 bases and J by 7 bases. The CDR3 region has the DNA TGTGCCAGTAGTATCGAAAGACAGGGTTGGACGCAGCCCCAGCATTTT. The encoded protein is CASSIERQGWTQPQHF.

This rearrangement joins TRBV15 to TRBJ1-4, with 9 bases fitting TRBD1. The CDR3 has 15 residues. V gave up 1 base and J gave up 7 bases; unmatched junction bases: 4. Germline CDR1 is LNHNV and CDR2 is YYDKDF (reference sequence). The CDR3 DNA reads as TGTGCCACCAGCAGAGGCAGACAGGGGGGTGAAAAACTGTTTTTT. Protein sequence: CATSRGRQGGEKLFF.

This clone was seen a handful of times. The chain recombines TRBV5-1 with TRBJ2-7, with D unresolved. The CDR3 is 13 residues long. Trimming left V 4 bases short and J 3 bases short, with 11 bases between. Germline V CDR1 and CDR2: SGHRS, YFSETQ. The CDR3 loop is CASSVPKIYEQYF. DNA of the CDR3: TGCGCCAGCAGCGTCCCCAAAATCTACGAGCAGTACTTC.

This clone was counted once. The chain carries TRBV5-6 and TRBJ2-7; 10 bases agree with TRBD2. The V gene's germline CDR1 is SGHDT and CDR2 YYEEEE. V dropped 5 bases and J dropped 3; count of bases not matched to a gene: 8. The CDR3 totals 15 residues. CDR3 nucleotide sequence: TGTGCCAGCAGTTATAGGAGGACTAGCGGCTACGAGCAGTACTTC. The encoded protein is CASSYRRTSGYEQYF. The whole variable domain, filled in from reference TRBV5-6 and TRBJ2-7, reads DAGVTQSPTHLIKTRGQQVTLRCSPKSGHDTVSWYQQALGQGPQFIFQYYEEEERQRGNFPDRFSGHQFPNYSSELNVNALLLGDSALYLCASSYRRTSGYEQYFGPGTRLTVT.

This clone was observed once. V and J are TRBV11-2 and TRBJ1-6; possible D gene TRBD1, 5 bases. CDR1 is SGHAT and CDR2 is FQNNGV in the germline V gene. Trimming left V 4 bases short and J 0 bases short, with 13 bases between. This CDR3 comprises 17 residues. CDR3 bases: TGTGCCAGCAGCTCCCCCCGGGGGAGCTCCTATAATTCACCCCTCCACTTT. Translation gives CASSSPRGSSYNSPLHF.

The chain employs TRBV12-5 and TRBJ1-5; D call uncertain. This CDR3 has 15 residues. Trimming cost V 2 bases and J 5 bases, with 13 bases left between them. Germline V gene data show CDR1 as LGHNT and CDR2 as FRNRAP. The CDR3 nucleotides read TGTGCTAGTGGTTTGCCATGGGCAGGCGATCAGCCCCAGCATTTT. It codes for CASGLPWAGDQPQHF.

This sequence joins TRBV5-1 and TRBJ2-7; the D gene is possibly TRBD1 (5 bases). Trimming stripped 4 bases from V and 4 bases from J, with 18 bases between. Germline V gene data show CDR1 as SGHRS and CDR2 as YFSETQ. The CDR3 loop spans 15 amino acids. The CDR3 DNA reads as TGCGCCAGCAGCGCGGCTCAGGGAAAATGGTACGAGCAGTACTTC. This gives the protein CASSAAQGKWYEQYF.

The chain couples TRBV11-2 to TRBJ1-2; D is unclear. V lost 0 bases and J 5 bases, leaving 16 bases between the germline ends. The CDR3 has 16 residues. Germline V lookup: CDR1 SGHAT, CDR2 FQNNGV. In DNA form, the CDR3 reads TGTGCCAGCAGCTTAGAAATGGCCCGTCAGAGGTATGGCTACACCTTC. Residues: CASSLEMARQRYGYTF.

This clone was counted a few times. The rearrangement links TRBV19 to TRBJ2-7, with TRBD1 matching over 7 bases. There are 13 residues in the CDR3. Trimming removed 5 bases from V and 2 bases from J; junction bases left unmatched: 3. CDR1 is LNHDA and CDR2 is SQIVND in the germline V gene (reference sequence). This chain's CDR3 is CASSSGGTYEQYF. CDR3 coding DNA: TGTGCCAGTAGTTCAGGGGGAACCTACGAGCAGTACTTC.

V is TRBV5-1 and J is TRBJ2-7; D gene uncertain. CDR1 is SGHRS, CDR2 YFSETQ, per germline. CDR3 length: 18 residues. V shed 4 bases and J shed 2 bases, with 25 bases lying between them. The DNA of the CDR3 is TGCGCCAGCAGCGTAGGATCACCCATGGCAGGCAAGGCCTACGAGCAGTACTTC. This gives the protein CASSVGSPMAGKAYEQYF.

V and J are TRBV4-1 and TRBJ1-1; 9 nucleotides agree with TRBD1. CDR3 length equals 14 residues. The V segment lost 6 bases and the J segment 1 base; nucleotides outside the gene matches: 3. CDR1 and CDR2 (germline): MGHRA, YSYEKL. The CDR3 nucleotides are TGCGCCAGCAGAGAGGACAGGGGGAACACTGAAGCTTTCTTT. Its translation: CASREDRGNTEAFF.

The chain has TRBV5-1 and TRBJ2-7; TRBD1 agrees at 7 bases. The CDR3 has 16 residues. Germline CDR1 reads SGHRS; CDR2 reads YFSETQ. J lost 2 bases, V lost 2 bases, and 10 bases had no gene match. The CDR3 here is CASSFRQGGPTYEQYF. The CDR3 nucleotides are TGCGCCAGCAGCTTTCGACAGGGCGGGCCTACCTACGAGCAGTACTTC.

This clone has a handful of counts. V is TRBV2 and J is TRBJ1-1; D is unresolved. The CDR3 runs 13 residues. Germline CDR1 SNHLY, CDR2 FYNNEI. V was cut by 4 bases and J by 0 bases, with 6 bases left in between. In DNA form, the CDR3 reads TGTGCCAGCAGTGTCGACCTGAACACTGAAGCTTTCTTT. Translated: CASSVDLNTEAFF. The complete variable domain, with remaining parts taken from reference TRBV2 and TRBJ1-1, reads EPEVTQTPSHQVTQMGQEVILRCVPISNHLYFYWYRQILGQKVEFLVSFYNNEISEKSEIFDDQFSVERPDGSNFTLKIRSTKLEDSAMYFCASSVDLNTEAFFGQGTRLTVV.

The gene calls are TRBV2 and TRBJ1-1; D not resolved. Trimming pared 4 bases from V and 0 bases from J, leaving 3 bases between. Germline V gene data show CDR1 as SNHLY and CDR2 as FYNNEI. CDR3 length: 12 amino acids. CDR3 region: CASSGMNTEAFF. CDR3 coding DNA: TGTGCCAGCAGTGGAATGAACACTGAAGCTTTCTTT.

There are a few counts of this clone. The chain has TRBV30 and TRBJ1-1, with 7 bases fitting TRBD1. Looked up from germline, CDR1 is GTSNPN and CDR2 is SVGIG (reference sequence). The CDR3 has 14 residues. The J segment lost 4 bases and the V segment lost 0 bases, leaving 5 bases of the junction unmatched. As DNA, the CDR3 is TGTGCCTGGAGTGTAGGTACAGGGGCCACTGAAGCTTTCTTT. Its translation is CAWSVGTGATEAFF.

The genes are TRBV4-2 and TRBJ2-3; 8 bases line up with TRBD2. This CDR3 is 18 amino acids long. After removal of 2 bases from V and 4 bases from J, the junction contained 14 bases not matched to a gene. Germline-derived CDR1 and CDR2 are LGHNA and YNFKEQ. CDR3 DNA: TGTGCCAGCAGCCAACTACTTCGGGGGGGCCTCGGGGCAGATACGCAGTATTTT. Amino acids: CASSQLLRGGLGADTQYF.

The rearrangement links TRBV5-1 to TRBJ1-1; possibly TRBD1 for D (6 bases). V shed 1 base and J shed 4 bases, with 11 bases lying between them. From germline, CDR1 is SGHRS and CDR2 YFSETQ. The CDR3 has 14 residues. In DNA, the CDR3 is TGCGCCAGCAGCTTGACAGGGAGAAGCACTGAAGCTTTCTTT. This encodes CASSLTGRSTEAFF.

The gene calls are TRBV5-1 and TRBJ2-5; 7 positions agree with TRBD1. The J call may not be correct, given that the DNA end is closer to TRBJ2-7. The CDR3 totals 14 residues. Germline values: CDR1 SGHRS, CDR2 YFSETQ. The CDR3 sequence: CASSLEGQTYEQYF. CDR3 bases: TGCGCCAGCAGCTTGGAGGGACAGACCTACGAGCAGTACTTC.

The chain employs TRBV2 and TRBJ2-3; TRBD1 might be the D (6 bases). With 8 bases removed from V and 0 bases from J, the gap between germline ends came to 15 bases. Germline V gene lookup returns CDR1 SNHLY and CDR2 FYNNEI. The CDR3 loop spans 15 amino acids. CDR3 DNA sequence: TGTGCCAGCCATAAACACAGGGCTAGCACAGATACGCAGTATTTT. Translated: CASHKHRASTDTQYF.